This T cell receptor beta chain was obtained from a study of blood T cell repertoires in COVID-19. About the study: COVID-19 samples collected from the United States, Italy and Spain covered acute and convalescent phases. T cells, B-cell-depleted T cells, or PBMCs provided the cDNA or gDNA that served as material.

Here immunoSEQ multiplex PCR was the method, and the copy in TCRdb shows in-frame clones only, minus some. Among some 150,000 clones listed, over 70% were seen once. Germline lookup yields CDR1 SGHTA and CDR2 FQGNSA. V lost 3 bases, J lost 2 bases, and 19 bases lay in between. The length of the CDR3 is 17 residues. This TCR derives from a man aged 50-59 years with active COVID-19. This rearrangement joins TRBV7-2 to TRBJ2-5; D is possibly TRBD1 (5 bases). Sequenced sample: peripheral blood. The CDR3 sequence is CASSLGPKGPLQETQYF. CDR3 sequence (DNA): TGTGCCAGCAGCTTGGGGCCAAAGGGGCCCCTACAAGAGACCCAGTACTTC.